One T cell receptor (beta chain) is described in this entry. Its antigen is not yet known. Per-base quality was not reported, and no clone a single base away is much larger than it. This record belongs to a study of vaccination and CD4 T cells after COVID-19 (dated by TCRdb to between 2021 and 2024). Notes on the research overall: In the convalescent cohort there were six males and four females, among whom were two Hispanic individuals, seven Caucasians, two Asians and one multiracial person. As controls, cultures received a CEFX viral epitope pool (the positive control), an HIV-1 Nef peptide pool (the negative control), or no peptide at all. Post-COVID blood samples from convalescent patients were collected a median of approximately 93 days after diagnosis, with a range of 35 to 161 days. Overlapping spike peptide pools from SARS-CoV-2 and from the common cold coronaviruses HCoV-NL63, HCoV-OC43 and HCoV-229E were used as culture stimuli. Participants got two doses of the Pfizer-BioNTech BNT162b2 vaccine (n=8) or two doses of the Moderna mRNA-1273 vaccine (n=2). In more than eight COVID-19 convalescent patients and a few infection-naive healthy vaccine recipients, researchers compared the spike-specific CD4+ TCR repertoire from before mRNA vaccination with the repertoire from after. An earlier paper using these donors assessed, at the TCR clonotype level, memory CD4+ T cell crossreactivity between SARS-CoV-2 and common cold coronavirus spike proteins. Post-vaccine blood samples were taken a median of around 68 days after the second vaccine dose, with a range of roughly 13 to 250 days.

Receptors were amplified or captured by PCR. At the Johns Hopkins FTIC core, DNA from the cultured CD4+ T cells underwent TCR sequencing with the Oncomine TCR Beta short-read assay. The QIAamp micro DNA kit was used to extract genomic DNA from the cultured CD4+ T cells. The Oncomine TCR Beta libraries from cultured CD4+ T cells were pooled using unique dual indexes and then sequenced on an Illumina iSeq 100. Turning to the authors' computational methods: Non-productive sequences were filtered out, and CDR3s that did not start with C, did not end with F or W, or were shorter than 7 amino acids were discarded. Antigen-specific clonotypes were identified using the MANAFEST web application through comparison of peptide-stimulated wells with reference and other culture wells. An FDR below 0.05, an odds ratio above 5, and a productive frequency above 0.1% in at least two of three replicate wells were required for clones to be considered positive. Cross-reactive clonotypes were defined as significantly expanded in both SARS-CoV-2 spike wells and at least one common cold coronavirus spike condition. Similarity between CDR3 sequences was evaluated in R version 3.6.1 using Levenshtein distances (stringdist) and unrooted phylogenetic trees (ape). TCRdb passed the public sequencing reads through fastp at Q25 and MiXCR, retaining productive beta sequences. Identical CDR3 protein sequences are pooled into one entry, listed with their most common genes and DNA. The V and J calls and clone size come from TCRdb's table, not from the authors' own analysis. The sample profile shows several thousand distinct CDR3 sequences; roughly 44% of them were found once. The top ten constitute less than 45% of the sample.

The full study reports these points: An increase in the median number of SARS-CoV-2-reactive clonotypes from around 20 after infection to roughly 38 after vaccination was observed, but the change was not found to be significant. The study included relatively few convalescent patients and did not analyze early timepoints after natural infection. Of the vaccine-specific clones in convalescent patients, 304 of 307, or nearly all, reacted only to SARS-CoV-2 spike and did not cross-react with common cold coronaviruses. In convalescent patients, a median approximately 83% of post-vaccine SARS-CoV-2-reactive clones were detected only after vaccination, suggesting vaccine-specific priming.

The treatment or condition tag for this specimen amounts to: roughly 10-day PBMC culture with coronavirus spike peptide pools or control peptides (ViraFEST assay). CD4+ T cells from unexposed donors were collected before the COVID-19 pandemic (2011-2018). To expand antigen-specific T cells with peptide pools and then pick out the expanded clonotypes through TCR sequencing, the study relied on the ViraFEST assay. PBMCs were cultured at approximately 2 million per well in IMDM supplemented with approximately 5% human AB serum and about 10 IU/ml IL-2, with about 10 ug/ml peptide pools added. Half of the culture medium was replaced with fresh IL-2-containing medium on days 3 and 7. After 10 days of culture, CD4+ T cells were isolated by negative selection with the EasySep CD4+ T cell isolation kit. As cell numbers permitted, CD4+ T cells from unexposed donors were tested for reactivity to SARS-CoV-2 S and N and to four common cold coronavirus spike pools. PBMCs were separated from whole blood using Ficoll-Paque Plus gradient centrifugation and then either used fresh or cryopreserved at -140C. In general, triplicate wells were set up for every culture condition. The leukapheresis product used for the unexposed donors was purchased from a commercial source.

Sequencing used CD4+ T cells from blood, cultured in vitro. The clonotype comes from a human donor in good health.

The bases are TGTGCCACCCAAACAGGGGGCTTTGGCTACACCTTC. It encodes CATQTGGFGYTF. The chain links TRBV28 with TRBJ1-2; TRBD1 fits 9 bases in the junction. V is pruned by 10 bases and J by 7 bases, leaving 7 bases of the junction without a gene match. The germline V gene sets CDR1 to MDHEN and CDR2 to SYDVKM. Including the terminal cysteine and phenylalanine, the CDR3 comprises 12 residues. This entry keeps only the CDR3 DNA: 36 bases, framed from base 1.